Listed below are T cell receptor beta chains from one sample, sequenced in a study of radiation and T cells in renal cell carcinoma. Sequenced by immunoSEQ multiplex PCR; TCRdb stores in-frame clones only, minus some. Of about 95,000 clones in the sample, 75% to 90% were seen once. The sequenced sample was blood, obtained from a patient whose treatment included radiotherapy and nephrectomy. The receptors stem from a man aged 50 or older with renal cell carcinoma. Both conserved end residues are part of each CDR3. The D gene is left open where the match is weak. A clone size is listed for some rows: how often the clone was seen (once, few, many), or a class if it is expanded.

j_call d_call clone_size v_call cdr3_nt cdr3_aa
TRBJ2-4 - - TRBV10-2 TGCGCCAGCAGTGTCGGCCAGTTGGTCAAAAACATTCAGTACTTC CASSVGQLVKNIQYF
TRBJ1-5 - - TRBV27 TGTGCCAGCAGTCCGGACCGACCCAATCAGCCCCAGCATTTT CASSPDRPNQPQHF
TRBJ1-1 - - TRBV5-1 TGCGCCAGCACCCTCCCGGGACGCACTGAAGCTTTCTTT CASTLPGRTEAFF
TRBJ2-3 - - TRBV6-5 TGTGCCAGCAGTTACCGCAGCACAGATACGCAGTATTTT CASSYRSTDTQYF
TRBJ1-4 TRBD1 - TRBV30 TGTGCCTGGAGTAACAGGGGGTTCCCTTTTAATAATGAAAAACTGTTTTTT CAWSNRGFPFNNEKLFF
TRBJ2-7 TRBD2 - TRBV28 TGTGCCAGCAGTTTTCTAGGTGGCGGGAGCCGGAACGAGCAGTACTTC CASSFLGGGSRNEQYF
TRBJ1-1 - - TRBV7-2 TGTGCCAGCAGCTTTCGGACAGCGAGAACAGAAGCTTTCTTT CASSFRTARTEAFF
TRBJ2-7 - - TRBV9 TGTGCCAGCAGCGTAGGAGGAGGTAGCGAGCAGTACTTC CASSVGGGSEQYF
TRBJ1-3 - few TRBV7-6 TGTGCCAGCAGCCCTAATAACCTATACGGAAACACCATATATTTT CASSPNNLYGNTIYF
TRBJ2-3 - - TRBV6-5 TGTGCCAGCAGTTCGAGCGGAGATACGCAGTATTTT CASSSSGDTQYF
TRBJ1-4 - - TRBV19 TGTGCCAGTAGTATTCAGGGAGGGAATGAAAAACTGTTTTTT CASSIQGGNEKLFF
TRBJ2-1 TRBD1 - TRBV7-3 TGTGCCAGCAGCTTCGATGGACAGGGAAGGAATGAGCAGTTCTTC CASSFDGQGRNEQFF
TRBJ1-1 - few TRBV10-2 TGCGCCAGCGGTGACAGGTCGGCTTTCTTT CASGDRSAFF
TRBJ1-1 - - TRBV2 TGTGCCAGCAACTTGGACAATATGAACACTGAAGCTTTCTTT CASNLDNMNTEAFF
TRBJ1-2 - few TRBV6-5 TGTGCCAGCAGTTCCGACAGGATAAACTATGGCTACACCTTC CASSSDRINYGYTF
TRBJ2-7 TRBD1 - TRBV4-3 TGCGCCAGCAGCCGTGACCTGAGGACAGGGGGCTCCTACGAGCAGTACTTC CASSRDLRTGGSYEQYF
TRBJ2-5 - once TRBV6-5 TGTGCCAGCAGTCATGACAGAAACCAAGAGACCCAGTACTTC CASSHDRNQETQYF
TRBJ2-7 TRBD2 - TRBV6-1 TGTGCCAGCAGAGATAGACTAGCGGACGAGCAGTACTTC CASRDRLADEQYF
TRBJ2-5 - - TRBV18 TGTGCCAGCTCACTACAGGGTCTTCAAGGGACCCAGTACTTC CASSLQGLQGTQYF
TRBJ1-2 TRBD1 few TRBV5-4 TGTGCCAGCAGCTTGGACCGGGACAGGGACTATGGCTACACCTTC CASSLDRDRDYGYTF
TRBJ2-3 TRBD1 once TRBV5-1 TGCGCCAGCAGCCTCCGGACAGGGGGCGGGAGCACAGATACGCAGTATTTT CASSLRTGGGSTDTQYF
TRBJ2-1 TRBD2 - TRBV5-1 TGCGCCAGCAGCTCAGAAGCGGGAGTGTACTATGAGCAGTTCTTC CASSSEAGVYYEQFF
TRBJ1-1 - - TRBV7-9 TGTGCCAGCAGCCCCCTGGCAGACGGAGAAGCTTTCTTT CASSPLADGEAFF
TRBJ2-1 - - TRBV2 TGTGCCAGCAGGGGGACTTGGGATGAGCAGTTCTTC CASRGTWDEQFF
TRBJ1-2 TRBD1 once TRBV9 TGTGCCAGCAGCGTAGTTTCAGGAGGAGGGGTGTTGACAGGGGACGTCGGCTACACCTTC CASSVVSGGGVLTGDVGYTF
TRBJ2-2 - - TRBV6-5 TGTGCCAGCAGACCCCGCGGGGGCGACACCGGGGAGCTGTTTTTT CASRPRGGDTGELFF
TRBJ2-3 - - TRBV6-1 TGTGCCAGCAGTGATAGAGGGGGGACAGATACGCAGTATTTT CASSDRGGTDTQYF
TRBJ2-1 - - TRBV29-1 TGCAGCGTTATAACTGCCTCCTACAATGAGCAGTTCTTC CSVITASYNEQFF
TRBJ2-7 TRBD1 - TRBV9 TGTGCCAGCAGCGCGGGGCCGGGACAGGGGCGATACGAGCAGTACTTC CASSAGPGQGRYEQYF
TRBJ2-5 - - TRBV6-5 TGTGCCAGCAGTTACGAAGAGACCCAGTACTTC CASSYEETQYF
TRBJ2-1 - - TRBV18 TGTGCCAGCTCACCAAGCGGGTACTCCTACAATGAGCAGTTCTTC CASSPSGYSYNEQFF
TRBJ2-6 - - TRBV18 TGTGCCAGCTCACCCATGACAGGACTGGCAACTGGGGCCAACGTCCTGACTTTC CASSPMTGLATGANVLTF
TRBJ1-3 - - TRBV28 TGTGCCAGCAGTTTACCCAGGGGCTTAGGAAACACCATATATTTT CASSLPRGLGNTIYF
TRBJ1-5 TRBD1 - TRBV6-6 TGTGCCAGCATCGACAGGGCGGGAAGCAATCAGCCCCAGCATTTT CASIDRAGSNQPQHF
TRBJ1-2 - - TRBV6-6 TGTGCCAGCAGTCCAGTACCCCGGGAGGGGTGGGGTGGCTACACCTTC CASSPVPREGWGGYTF
TRBJ2-7 TRBD1 - TRBV7-9 TGTGCCAGCACCATCGGACAGGTTCGTTACGAGCAGTACTTC CASTIGQVRYEQYF
TRBJ1-6 - - TRBV7-2 TGTGCCAGCACCCTTGGTTGGGAGGCAAGTACACCCCTCCACTTT CASTLGWEASTPLHF
TRBJ1-4 TRBD1 - TRBV2 TGTGCCAGCAGTCCACAGGGGGACGCTAATGAAAAACTGTTTTTT CASSPQGDANEKLFF
TRBJ2-1 - once TRBV5-4 TGTGCCAGCAGCTTTTTAAGGACTCAAGCTCTAGCTCGGTACAATGAGCAGTTCTTC CASSFLRTQALARYNEQFF
TRBJ2-3 TRBD2 - TRBV13 TGTGCCAGCAGCTCCCCCCCGGGACTAGCGGTCTCAGATACGCAGTATTTT CASSSPPGLAVSDTQYF
TRBJ2-1 - - TRBV2 TGTGCCAGCAAGGGGCGGACAAGCTCCTACAATGAGCAGTTCTTC CASKGRTSSYNEQFF
TRBJ1-1 - - TRBV25-1 TGTGCCAGCAGTGATTACAGCACTGAAGCTTTCTTT CASSDYSTEAFF
TRBJ1-1 - - TRBV5-5 TGTGCCAGCAGCACGAGGGGAGAAGCTTTCTTT CASSTRGEAFF
TRBJ2-2 - once TRBV7-9 TGTGCCAGCAGTCGACAGAACACCGGGGAGCTGTTTTTT CASSRQNTGELFF
TRBJ1-5 - - TRBV2 TGTGCCAGCAGTGTAAACAGGGATAGCAATCAGCCCCAGCATTTT CASSVNRDSNQPQHF
TRBJ1-1 TRBD1 - TRBV5-1 TGCGCCAGCAGCTTGGGGTTGAGACAGGGAGACACTGAAGCTTTCTTT CASSLGLRQGDTEAFF
TRBJ2-2 TRBD2 - TRBV11-1 TGTGCCAGCAGCGCAACCTCTAGCGGGGGGAACACCGGGGAGCTGTTTTTT CASSATSSGGNTGELFF
TRBJ2-3 TRBD1 - TRBV5-1 TGCGCCAGCAGCTCAGGCGACAGGGGGCGTGCAGATACGCAGTATTTT CASSSGDRGRADTQYF
TRBJ1-2 - once TRBV7-6 TGTGCCAGCAGCTTAGATACGGGCGGGACTGGCTACACCTTC CASSLDTGGTGYTF
TRBJ2-7 - - TRBV5-1 TGCGCCAGCAGCTTGAACAGGGACTACGAGCAGTACTTC CASSLNRDYEQYF
TRBJ1-2 TRBD1 once TRBV6-6 TGTGCCAGCAGTTCGTTGACAGGGGTTTTATATGGCTACACCTTC CASSSLTGVLYGYTF
TRBJ1-2 - - TRBV4-1 TGCGCCAGCAGCCAAGATCGGGGCCCCCCTAACTATGGCTACACCTTC CASSQDRGPPNYGYTF
TRBJ2-5 - - TRBV4-2 TGTGCCAGCAGCCCCCTTGTCAGAGTCGTCGGGGAGACCCAGTACTTC CASSPLVRVVGETQYF
TRBJ2-3 TRBD2 - TRBV7-2 TGTGCCAGCAGCTTAGTTTCTAGCGGGGGCGCGGATACGCAGTATTTT CASSLVSSGGADTQYF
TRBJ2-4 TRBD2 - TRBV4-1 TGCGCCAGCAGCCAAGGTGCACTAGCGGATCTAGCCAAAAACATTCAGTACTTC CASSQGALADLAKNIQYF
TRBJ2-1 TRBD1 - TRBV5-1 TGCGCCAGCAGCGACGGACAGGGGGGGAGCTCCTACAATGAGCAGTTCTTC CASSDGQGGSSYNEQFF
TRBJ2-3 TRBD1 many TRBV18 TGTGCCAGCTCCGGGGCGACAGGGTCACAGGATACGCAGTATTTT CASSGATGSQDTQYF